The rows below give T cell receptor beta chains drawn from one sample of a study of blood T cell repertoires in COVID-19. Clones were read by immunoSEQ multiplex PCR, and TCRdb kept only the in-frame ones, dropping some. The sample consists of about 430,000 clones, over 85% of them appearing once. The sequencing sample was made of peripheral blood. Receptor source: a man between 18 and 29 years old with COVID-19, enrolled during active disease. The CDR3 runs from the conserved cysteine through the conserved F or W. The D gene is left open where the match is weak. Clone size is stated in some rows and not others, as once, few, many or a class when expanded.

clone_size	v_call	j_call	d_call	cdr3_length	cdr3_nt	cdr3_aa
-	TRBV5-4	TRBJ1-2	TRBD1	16	TGTGCCAGCAGCTTGGCCGGCAGGGGGCGCCTAGGTGGCTACACCTTC	CASSLAGRGRLGGYTF
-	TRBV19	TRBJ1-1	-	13	TGTGCCAGTAGACGGGACTCCAACACTGAAGCTTTCTTT	CASRRDSNTEAFF
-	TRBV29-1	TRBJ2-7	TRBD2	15	TGCAGCGTTCGGACGGGGGGGGCAACCGCCTACGAGCAGTACTTC	CSVRTGGATAYEQYF
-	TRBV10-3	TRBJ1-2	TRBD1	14	TGTGCCATCAGAGGGACAGGGGGTGCCTATGGCTACACCTTC	CAIRGTGGAYGYTF
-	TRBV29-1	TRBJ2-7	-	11	TGCAGCGTCGGAGGCACCTACGAGCAGTACTTC	CSVGGTYEQYF
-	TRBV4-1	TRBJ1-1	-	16	TGCGCCAGCAGCCAAGCCCAAGGAGGGTCGGTCGCTGAAGCTTTCTTT	CASSQAQGGSVAEAFF
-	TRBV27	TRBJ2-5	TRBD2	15	TGTGCCAGCACACCAAGCGGGGATCCTCAAGAGACCCAGTACTTC	CASTPSGDPQETQYF
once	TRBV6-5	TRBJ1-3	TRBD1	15	TGTGCCAGCAGTAGGGCCCCAGGGGGAGGAAACACCATATATTTT	CASSRAPGGGNTIYF
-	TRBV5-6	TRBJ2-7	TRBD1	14	TGTGCCAGCAGGGGGAGGGACAGGGCCCACGAGCAGTACTTC	CASRGRDRAHEQYF
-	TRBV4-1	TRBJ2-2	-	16	TGCGCCAGCAGCCACCGTATGGCAGGAAGCACCGGGGAGCTGTTTTTT	CASSHRMAGSTGELFF
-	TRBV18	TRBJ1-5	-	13	TGTGCCAGCTCACCGACTGAAGATCAGCCCCAGCATTTT	CASSPTEDQPQHF
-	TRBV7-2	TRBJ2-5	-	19	TGTGCCAGCAGCTTTAACTTTAACAGGCGGGACCCCCTCCAAGAGACCCAGTACTTC	CASSFNFNRRDPLQETQYF
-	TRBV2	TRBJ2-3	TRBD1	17	TGTGCCAGCAGTGAACCCACCTCGACAGGGGTGACAGATACGCAGTATTTT	CASSEPTSTGVTDTQYF
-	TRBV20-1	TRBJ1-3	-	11	TGCAGTGCTAGATCGGGTAACACCATATATTTT	CSARSGNTIYF
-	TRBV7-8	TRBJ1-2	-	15	TGTGCCAGCAGCTTAGAACGGGGGGATGACTATGGCTACACCTTC	CASSLERGDDYGYTF
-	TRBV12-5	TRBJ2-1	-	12	TGTGCTAGTGGTCCGACAGGCGATGAGCAGTTCTTC	CASGPTGDEQFF
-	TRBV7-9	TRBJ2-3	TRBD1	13	TGTGCCAGCGAGACAGGGTGGGGAGATACGCAGTATTTT	CASETGWGDTQYF
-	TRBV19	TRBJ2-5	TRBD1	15	TGTGCCAGTAGTAAGGGGGACAGAGTCGAGAAGACCCAGTACTTC	CASSKGDRVEKTQYF
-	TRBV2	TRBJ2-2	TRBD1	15	TGTGCCAGCAGGGGACAGGTTACAAACACCGGGGAGCTGTTTTTT	CASRGQVTNTGELFF
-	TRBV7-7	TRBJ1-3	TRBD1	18	TGTGCTAGCAGCTTACTGGGACAGATGGCCCTCTCTGGAAACACCATATATTTT	CASSLLGQMALSGNTIYF
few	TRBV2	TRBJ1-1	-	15	TGTGCCAGCAGCCTCTCGACAGGTTCGAACACTGAAGCTTTCTTT	CASSLSTGSNTEAFF
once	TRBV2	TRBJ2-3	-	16	TGTGCTTCCTCGGTAAGGGAGGCCTCTTCGGGAGATACGCAGTATTTT	CASSVREASSGDTQYF
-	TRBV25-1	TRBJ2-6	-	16	TGTGCCAGCAGTGCCGTCAGGGGCTCTGGGGCCAACGTCCTGACTTTC	CASSAVRGSGANVLTF
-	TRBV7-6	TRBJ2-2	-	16	TGTGCCAGCAGCTCCTGGGTGGGGGCCCCGGACGGGGAGCTGTTTTTT	CASSSWVGAPDGELFF
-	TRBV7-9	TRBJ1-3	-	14	TGTGCCAGCAGCTCCGGTAGTGCTGGAAACACCATATATTTT	CASSSGSAGNTIYF
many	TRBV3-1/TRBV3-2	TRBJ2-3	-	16	TGTGCCAGCAGCCAAGGAGATCATTCGAGCACAGATACGCAGTATTTT	CASSQGDHSSTDTQYF
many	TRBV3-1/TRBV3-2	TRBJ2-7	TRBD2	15	TGTGCCAGCAGCCAAAAGCGGGGAGTCTCCTACGAGCAGTACTTC	CASSQKRGVSYEQYF
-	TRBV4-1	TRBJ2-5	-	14	TGCGCCAGCAGCCAAGATTTGTCAGGAGAGACCCAGTACTTC	CASSQDLSGETQYF
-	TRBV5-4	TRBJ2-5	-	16	TGTGCCAGCAGCCCCCAGTTGGGGGAGGGGGAAGAGACCCAGTACTTC	CASSPQLGEGEETQYF
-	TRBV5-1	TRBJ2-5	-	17	TGCGCCAGCAGCTTGTTGGTACTTAGCCGTGGAGAAGAGACCCAGTACTTC	CASSLLVLSRGEETQYF
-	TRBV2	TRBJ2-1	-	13	TGTGGCGGCGCCGGGAGCTCCTACAATGAGCAGTTCTTC	CGGAGSSYNEQFF
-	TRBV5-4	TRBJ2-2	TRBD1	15	TGTGCCAGCAGCTTGGACAGGGGGAAGACCGGGGAGCTGTTTTTT	CASSLDRGKTGELFF
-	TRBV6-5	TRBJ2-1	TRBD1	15	TGTGCCAGCAGTTACCCTTCGACAGGGGCGGGTGAGCAGTTCTTC	CASSYPSTGAGEQFF
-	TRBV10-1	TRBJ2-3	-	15	TGCGCCAGCAGTGAGGGTCTCATACTCACAGATACGCAGTATTTT	CASSEGLILTDTQYF
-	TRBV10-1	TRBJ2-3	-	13	TGCGCCAGCCAAACTACTAGCACAGATACGCAGTATTTT	CASQTTSTDTQYF
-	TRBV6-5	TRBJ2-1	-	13	TGTGCCAGCGGAACGGGATATAACAATGAGCAGTTCTTC	CASGTGYNNEQFF
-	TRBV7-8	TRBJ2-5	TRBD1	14	TGTGCCAGCAGCATGGACAGGGGGCAAGAGACCCAGTACTTC	CASSMDRGQETQYF
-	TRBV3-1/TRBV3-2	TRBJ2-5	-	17	TGTGCCAGCAGCCAAGATAGAGGGTCTGGAGGGGAAGAGACCCAGTACTTC	CASSQDRGSGGEETQYF
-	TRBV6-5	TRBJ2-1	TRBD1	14	TGTGCCAGCAGGTGGGACAGGGGGATCAATGAGCAGTTCTTC	CASRWDRGINEQFF
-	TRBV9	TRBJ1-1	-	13	TGTGCCAGCAGCACAACCCAGGCCCCGCCGGCTTTCTTT	CASSTTQAPPAFF
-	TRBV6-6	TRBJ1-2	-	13	TGTGCCAGCAGTAGGACAGAAAACTATGGCTACACCTTC	CASSRTENYGYTF
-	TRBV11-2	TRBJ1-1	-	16	TGTGCCAGCAGTCAAATGTCAGGGAACAAGAACACTGAAGCTTTCTTT	CASSQMSGNKNTEAFF
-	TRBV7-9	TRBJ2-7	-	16	TGTGCCAGCAGCTCCCTGCGGCAGACAGGCTCCTACGAGCAGTACTTC	CASSSLRQTGSYEQYF
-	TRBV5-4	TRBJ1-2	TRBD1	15	TGTGCCAGCAGCTTGGGGGACAGGGTTAACTATGGCTACACCTTC	CASSLGDRVNYGYTF
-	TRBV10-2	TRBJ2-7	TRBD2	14	TGCGCCAGCAGTGGATTAGCGGGAGTGGTCGAGCAGTACTTC	CASSGLAGVVEQYF
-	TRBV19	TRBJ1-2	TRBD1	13	TGTGCCAGTAGTATAGGGGACAGGTATGGCTACACCTTC	CASSIGDRYGYTF
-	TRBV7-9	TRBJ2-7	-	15	TGTGCCAGCAGCCCTAGTCCGGGACATCGGTCCGAGCAGTACTTC	CASSPSPGHRSEQYF
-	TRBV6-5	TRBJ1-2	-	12	TGTGCCAGCAGCCCAACGACAGGAGGCTACACCTTC	CASSPTTGGYTF
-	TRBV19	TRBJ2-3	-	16	TGTGCCAGTAGTATTGGGCTTGACACTAGCACAGATACGCAGTATTTT	CASSIGLDTSTDTQYF
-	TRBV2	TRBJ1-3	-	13	TGTGCCAGCAGTGCTCAGGTTGGAAACACCATATATTTT	CASSAQVGNTIYF
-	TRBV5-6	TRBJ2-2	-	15	TGTGCCAGCAGCTTGGCCACGGGGAACACCGGGGAGCTGTTTTTT	CASSLATGNTGELFF
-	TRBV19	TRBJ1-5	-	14	TGTGCCAGTAGCGAGCAGGTTAGCAATCAGCCCCAGCATTTT	CASSEQVSNQPQHF
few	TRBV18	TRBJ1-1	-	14	TGTGCCAGCTCACCCCTCGATAGGAACACTGAAGCTTTCTTT	CASSPLDRNTEAFF
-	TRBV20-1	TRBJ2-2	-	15	TGCAGTGCTAGTTTTGGAGGGGATCCCGCCGGGGAGCTGTTTTTT	CSASFGGDPAGELFF
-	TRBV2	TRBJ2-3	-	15	TGTGCCAGCAGTGAGAGTAGCGGATACACAGATACGCAGTATTTT	CASSESSGYTDTQYF
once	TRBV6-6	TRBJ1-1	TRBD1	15	TGTGCCAGCAGTGGCCGGACAGGGGGTAACACTGAAGCTTTCTTT	CASSGRTGGNTEAFF
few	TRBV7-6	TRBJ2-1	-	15	TGTGCCAGCAGCTTTACGCCCTCCGGGGGCAATGAGCAGTTCTTC	CASSFTPSGGNEQFF
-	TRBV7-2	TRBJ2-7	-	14	TGTGCCAGCAGCTTTGGAGGGCCCGCCTACGAGCAGTACTTC	CASSFGGPAYEQYF